This note documents a single TCR beta chain sequence. Its matching antigen is unknown. Using a J-beta primer mix together with a sample-barcoded 5' primer, a second PCR was run for about 7 to 12 cycles. One entry per CDR3 protein, called by TCRdb with MiXCR from the 5' RACE reads. The sample gives 800,000 to 950,000 distinct CDR3 sequences, about 27% of which show up once; roughly a tenth is in the top ten. The sample originates from a study of blood T cells in healthy people across ages. Overall study results and limits: Naive CD4+ cells and diversity were both higher in long-lived donors than in aged donors.

Trimming took 4 bases from V and 5 from J; bases not matched to a gene: 8. The CDR3 loop spans 15 amino acids. The germline V gene encodes CDR1 MGHRA and CDR2 YSYEKL. The data also belong to a second study, concerning T cells of mothers and their children. This second study says: Inherited differences only slightly affect thymic shaping of TCR recombination output.

The chain combines TRBV4-1 with TRBJ1-3, with 7 bases fitting TRBD1. Sequencing was carried out using blood. This clonotype was sampled from a woman aged 40 to 49 in good health. CDR3 residues: CASSPPEGARNTIYF. The CDR3 region has the DNA TGCGCCAGCAGCCCCCCGGAGGGGGCAAGAAACACCATATATTTT.